This T cell receptor (beta chain) was retrieved from a study of blood T cell repertoires in COVID-19. Overall study context: Nucleic acid was either cDNA or gDNA, and it came from T cells, B-cell-depleted T cells, or PBMCs.

The length of the CDR3 is 17 residues. The V and J ends lost 1 base and 4 bases, in that order; junction bases with no gene match: 9. Germline assignment: CDR1 GTSNPN and CDR2 SVGIG (reference sequence). In the original processing: How many nucleated cells were present was estimated from reference gene primer amplification. The method was immunoSEQ multiplex PCR; TCRdb's version includes in-frame clones alone and lacks a portion of them. The DNA was the basis for D and trimming; V, J and clone size are from that table. Counted here are about 36,000 clones, 78% occurring once; the ten biggest clones make up about 30%.

The chain links TRBV30 to TRBJ2-7; 14 nucleotides match TRBD2. The sequence derives from a man in his sixties with acute or convalescent COVID-19. What was sequenced was peripheral blood. CDR3 sequence: CAWSALGLAGESYEQYF. CDR3 DNA: TGTGCCTGGAGTGCCCTGGGACTAGCGGGAGAATCTTACGAGCAGTACTTC.